This TCR beta chain derives from a study of CD8+ T cells in alopecia areata. The germline CDR1 and CDR2 sequences are SGHRS and YFSETQ. V was pared by 4 bases and J by 9 bases, with 20 bases between. There are 16 residues in the CDR3. As the sequencing template, cDNA was produced by extracting RNA and reverse transcribing it. Profiled with immunoSEQ multiplex PCR; TCRdb holds only in-frame clones, not every one. The sample lists 110,000 or so clones; 35% to 40% were seen once. Those with alopecia areata gave lesional scalp punch biopsies and peripheral blood. As regards this clone: Antigen: not known.

Regarding the study as a whole: Higher clonality than in normal scalp was seen in lesional scalp, especially alopecia totalis/universalis. Between patients, shared TCR sequences were less clear than in mice. This was possibly due in part to HLA diversity in the patient population.

The chain couples TRBV5-1 to TRBJ1-6; D uncertain. This receptor was identified in a human donor with alopecia areata. The sequenced material came from CD4+ T cells sorted from blood. CDR3 bases: TGCGCCAGCAGCCTTACCGTGGCAGGCCTCACTTCACCCCTCCACTTT. This gives the protein CASSLTVAGLTSPLHF.